This entry lists 5 T cell receptor beta chains sequenced from one sample in a study of T-cell memory formation after mild COVID-19. Each CDR3 protein is one row after TCRdb ran MiXCR on the 5' RACE reads. The data contain around 65,000 distinct CDR3 sequences, 9.3% of them singletons. Sequencing was done on a sample of PBMCs or a T cell subset sorted from them (not recorded which). The receptors were gathered from a man younger than 30 who had mild COVID-19 (a few samples of this study predate the infection). Cell type and time point are not known.

This clonotype was counted only a few times. The chain employs TRBV9 and TRBJ2-3; perhaps TRBD1 as D (6 bases). Germline lookup yields CDR1 SGDLS and CDR2 YYNGEE. Trimming took 1 base from V and 1 from J, leaving 10 bases between them. The CDR3 totals 15 residues. CDR3: CASSVQGSGTDTQYF. In nucleotides, the CDR3 is TGTGCCAGCAGCGTACAGGGGTCGGGCACAGATACGCAGTATTTT.

The rearrangement joins TRBV4-1 to TRBJ1-4; no clear D gene. Per the germline V gene, CDR1 is MGHRA and CDR2 is YSYEKL. The CDR3 runs 14 residues. V lost 4 bases, J lost 5 bases, and 11 bases lay in between. The CDR3 DNA is TGCGCCAGCAGCCTTTTGGACGGGAATGAAAAACTGTTTTTT. This sequence encodes CASSLLDGNEKLFF.

Ten or more counts support this clonotype. The V and J genes are TRBV7-2 and TRBJ2-5; TRBD2 might be the D (6 bases). The V gene lost 1 base and the J gene lost 5 bases, with 17 bases spanning the gap. Germline V gives CDR1 SGHTA, CDR2 FQGNSA. The CDR3 has 16 residues. CDR3 sequence reads: CASSLGQTSLGETQYF. CDR3 bases: TGTGCCAGCAGCTTAGGACAGACTAGTTTGGGCGAGACCCAGTACTTC.

This clonotype was seen many times. V usage is TRBV6-2 or TRBV6-3 and J usage is TRBJ2-7; TRBD1 is a possible D gene (5 bases). Looked up from germline, CDR1 is MNHEY and CDR2 is SVGEGT. This CDR3 is built from 13 residues. V gave up 6 bases and J gave up 2 bases, with 11 bases separating them. The CDR3 bases are TGTGCCAGCAGGCCCCCGGACACCTACGAGCAGTACGTC. Protein product: CASRPPDTYEQYV.

This clonotype was counted a few times. The chain employs TRBV12-3 or TRBV12-4 and TRBJ2-7, with D possibly matching TRBD1 (5 bases). V was shortened by 1 base and J by 2 bases, with 6 bases between the two germline ends. There are 13 residues in the CDR3. CDR3 sequence: CASSLVDTYEQYF. The CDR3 nucleotides read TGTGCCAGCAGTTTAGTGGACACCTACGAGCAGTACTTC.